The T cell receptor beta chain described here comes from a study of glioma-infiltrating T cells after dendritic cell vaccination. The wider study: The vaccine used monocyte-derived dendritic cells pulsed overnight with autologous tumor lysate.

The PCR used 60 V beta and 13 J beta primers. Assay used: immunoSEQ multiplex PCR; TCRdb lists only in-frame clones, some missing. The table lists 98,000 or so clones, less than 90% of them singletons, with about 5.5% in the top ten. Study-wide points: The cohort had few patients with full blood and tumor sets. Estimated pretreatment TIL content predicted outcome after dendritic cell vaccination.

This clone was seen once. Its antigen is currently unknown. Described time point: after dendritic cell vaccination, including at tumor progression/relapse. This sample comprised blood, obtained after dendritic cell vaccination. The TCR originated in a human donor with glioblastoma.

The CDR3 spells CAWRRQGGSVRTGELFF. The CDR3 nucleotides are TGTGCCTGGAGGCGACAGGGCGGATCGGTGAGGACCGGGGAGCTGTTTTTT. V gene TRBV30 combines with J gene TRBJ2-2; TRBD1 agrees at 7 bases. The CDR3 covers 17 residues. CDR1 GTSNPN and CDR2 SVGIG come from the germline V gene (reference sequence). Losses at the gene ends were 3 bases for V and 5 bases for J; bases not matched to a gene: 15.